Presented here are 18 T cell receptor beta chains from one specimen sequenced in a study of cytomegalovirus exposure and HLA in healthy donors. PCR used 60 Vbeta primers and 13 Jbeta primers. Using immunoSEQ multiplex PCR, the repertoire was profiled, and TCRdb retains in-frame clones only, with some absent. This sample carries under 200,000 clones, 65% to 80% of them seen once, and the ten largest clones take about 2%. Sequenced sample: PBMCs. The receptors come from a man aged 40-55 years in good health and CMV-seronegative.

This clone has only a few counts. The chain has TRBV14 and TRBJ2-1; 9 bases agree with TRBD2. The trim removed 4 bases at V and 5 bases at J, leaving 9 bases unmatched. Germline loops: CDR1 SGHDN, CDR2 FVKESK. This CDR3 has 16 amino acids. CDR3 in DNA: TGTGCCAGCAGCCCCCTTGGGACTAGCTGGAACAATGAGCAGTTCTTC. This gives the protein CASSPLGTSWNNEQFF.

The chain combines TRBV11-2 with TRBJ2-2, with D perhaps TRBD2 (6 bases). The germline V and J ends were trimmed by 4 bases and 3 bases, with 6 bases remaining between them. CDR1 and CDR2 (germline): SGHAT, FQNNGV. The CDR3 loop spans 13 amino acids. CDR3 sequence (DNA): TGTGCCAGCAGCTGGGACTACACCGGGGAGCTGTTTTTT. This gives the protein CASSWDYTGELFF.

This clone was counted a single time. The rearrangement uses TRBV7-2 and TRBJ2-4; 8 nucleotides line up with TRBD2. Losses at the gene ends were 5 bases for V and 9 bases for J; bases not matched to a gene: 18. Looked up from germline, CDR1 is SGHTA and CDR2 is FQGNSA. This CDR3 is 17 amino acids long. The CDR3 here is CASSTQAGAGVGAIQYF. The DNA of the CDR3 is TGTGCCAGCAGCACACAAGCGGGGGCGGGAGTGGGAGCCATTCAGTACTTC.

This chain links TRBV5-1 with TRBJ1-5, with D possibly being TRBD1 (5 bases). V was clipped by 4 bases and J by 4 bases, with 12 bases between them. CDR3 length equals 14 residues. Germline lookup yields CDR1 SGHRS and CDR2 YFSETQ. CDR3 region: CASSISGGNQPQHF. Written as DNA, the CDR3 is TGCGCCAGCAGCATATCCGGGGGTAATCAGCCCCAGCATTTT.

V is TRBV9 and J is TRBJ2-3; D might be TRBD1 (6 bases). Germline loops: CDR1 SGDLS, CDR2 YYNGEE. This CDR3 spans 16 amino acids. Trimming cost V 0 bases and J 0 bases, with 11 bases left between them. CDR3 bases: TGTGCCAGCAGCGTAGGGACAGCTGCTAGCACAGATACGCAGTATTTT. Translating it yields CASSVGTAASTDTQYF.

The chain employs TRBV28 and TRBJ1-5; TRBD1 might be the D (6 bases). V was pared by 9 bases and J by 3 bases, with 15 bases between. The CDR3 runs 14 residues. Germline V gene sequence: CDR1 MDHEN, CDR2 SYDVKM. The CDR3, as DNA: TGTGCCAGTCGACAGGAGCAGTACAATCAGCCCCAGCATTTT. Translating it yields CASRQEQYNQPQHF. Full variable domain (missing parts from reference TRBV28 and TRBJ1-5): DVKVTQSSRYLVKRTGEKVFLECVQDMDHENMFWYRQDPGLGLRLIYFSYDVKMKEKGDIPEGYSVSREKKERFSLILESASTNQTSMYLCASRQEQYNQPQHFGDGTRLSIL.

The chain uses TRBV5-6 and TRBJ2-5; unclear D gene. The CDR3 runs to 13 residues. Trimming removed 1 base at V and 2 bases at J, with 6 bases between. In germline, CDR1 is SGHDT, CDR2 YYEEEE. Here the CDR3 DNA reads TGTGCCAGCAGCTTGTTCGGTCAAGAGACCCAGTACTTC. It translates to CASSLFGQETQYF.

The CDR3 protein is CASSIDGGNGYTF. DNA of the CDR3: TGTGCCAGTAGTATAGATGGAGGGAATGGCTACACCTTC. The J gene is TRBJ1-2, the V gene TRBV19, with D unresolved. Trimming cost V 0 bases and J 6 bases, with 8 bases left between them. This CDR3 region has 13 residues. CDR1 is LNHDA and CDR2 is SQIVND in the germline V gene (reference sequence).

This chain uses TRBV9 with TRBJ1-4, with D possibly matching TRBD1 (6 bases). The CDR3 consists of 14 residues. Between the trimmed V and J ends, which lost 5 bases and 8 bases, there was a span of 16 bases. The V gene's germline CDR1 is SGDLS and CDR2 YYNGEE. The CDR3 loop reads CASSEGGGREKLFF. The DNA for the CDR3 is TGTGCCAGCAGTGAGGGGGGGGGAAGGGAAAAACTGTTTTTT.

Concerning this clone itself: The junction departs from the called germline gene at one end, perhaps through a read error. V gene TRBV7-7 combines with J gene TRBJ2-5; TRBD2 matches 11 bases. CDR3 length equals 14 residues. Looked up from germline, CDR1 is SSHAT and CDR2 is FNYEAQ (reference sequence). Here the CDR3 reads CASSLTSGKETQYF. CDR3 nucleotide sequence: TGTGCTAGCAGCTTGACTAGCGGGAAAGAGACCCAGTACTTC.

This clone was found a few times. This sequence joins TRBV6-5 and TRBJ1-4; no definite D call. The germline V gene has CDR1 MNHEY and CDR2 SVGAGI. The CDR3 contains 13 residues. V was pared by 7 bases and J by 8 bases, with 14 bases between. The CDR3 reads CASTSLGGEKLFF. For the CDR3, the DNA is TGTGCCAGCACCAGTCTTGGAGGGGAAAAACTGTTTTTT.

Concerning this clone: Sequence at one end of the junction differs from germline and may be a read error. The chain has TRBV5-1 and TRBJ2-1, with 8 bases aligning to TRBD2. The CDR3 consists of 16 residues. Germline V gives CDR1 SGHRS, CDR2 YFSETQ. For the CDR3, the DNA is TGCGCCAGCACGGGATTGGGGGCGGGAGGATACAATGAGCAGCTCTTC. Amino acids: CASTGLGAGGYNEQLF.

The chain employs TRBV27 and TRBJ2-7; a weak D match, TRBD2 (6 bases). The CDR3 is 14 residues long. Looked up from germline, CDR1 is MNHEY and CDR2 is SMNVEV (reference sequence). The V gene lost 6 bases and the J gene lost 2 bases, with 14 bases spanning the gap. The CDR3: CASSRTGSAYEQYF. DNA for the CDR3: TGTGCCAGCAGCCGAACCGGGAGCGCCTACGAGCAGTACTTC.

CDR3 in DNA: TGTGCTAGTGCCGCATACGGGCTAGCGGGATCCCTGAATGAGCAGTTCTTC. Its translation is CASAAYGLAGSLNEQFF. V usage is TRBV12-5 and J usage is TRBJ2-1; 9 positions match TRBD2. The germline CDR1 and CDR2 sequences are LGHNT and FRNRAP. The CDR3 loop spans 17 amino acids. J gave up 7 bases and V 7 bases, and 17 bases lay outside the gene matches.

The gene calls are TRBV7-6 and TRBJ2-1; D might be TRBD2 (6 bases). Germline lookup yields CDR1 SGHVS and CDR2 FNYEAQ. The CDR3 runs 17 residues. V dropped 1 base and J dropped 2 bases, with 15 bases sitting between them. The CDR3 loop reads CASSLVSGEDPYNEQFF. The CDR3, as DNA: TGTGCCAGCAGCTTAGTCTCGGGAGAAGACCCCTACAATGAGCAGTTCTTC.

The genes are TRBV10-3 and TRBJ2-1; 11 positions agree with TRBD2. Germline-derived CDR1 and CDR2 are ENHRY and SYGVKD. The CDR3 has 14 residues. V lost 5 bases to trimming and J lost 8 bases; unmatched junction nucleotides: 5. In DNA, the CDR3 is TGTGCCATCAGTACAGGACTAGCGGGCTATGAGCAGTTCTTC. Amino acid sequence: CAISTGLAGYEQFF.

This rearrangement joins TRBV7-9 to TRBJ1-1; D remains unclear. In germline, CDR1 is SEHNR, CDR2 FQNEAQ (reference sequence). Between the trimmed V and J ends, which lost 0 bases and 1 base, there was a span of 9 bases. The CDR3 extends over 15 amino acids. In DNA, the CDR3 is TGTGCCAGCAGCTTAGCGAAGGAGCCGAACACTGAAGCTTTCTTT. Translating gives CASSLAKEPNTEAFF.

This clone was detected only once. The CDR3 here is CASSLGLAREQYF. The CDR3 bases are TGTGCCAGCAGCTTGGGACTAGCTCGGGAGCAGTACTTC. The chain has TRBV7-2 and TRBJ2-7, with 9 bases lining up with TRBD2. Germline CDR1 and CDR2: SGHTA and FQGNSA. The J segment lost 7 bases and the V segment lost 3 bases, leaving 4 bases of the junction unmatched. This CDR3 is built from 13 residues.